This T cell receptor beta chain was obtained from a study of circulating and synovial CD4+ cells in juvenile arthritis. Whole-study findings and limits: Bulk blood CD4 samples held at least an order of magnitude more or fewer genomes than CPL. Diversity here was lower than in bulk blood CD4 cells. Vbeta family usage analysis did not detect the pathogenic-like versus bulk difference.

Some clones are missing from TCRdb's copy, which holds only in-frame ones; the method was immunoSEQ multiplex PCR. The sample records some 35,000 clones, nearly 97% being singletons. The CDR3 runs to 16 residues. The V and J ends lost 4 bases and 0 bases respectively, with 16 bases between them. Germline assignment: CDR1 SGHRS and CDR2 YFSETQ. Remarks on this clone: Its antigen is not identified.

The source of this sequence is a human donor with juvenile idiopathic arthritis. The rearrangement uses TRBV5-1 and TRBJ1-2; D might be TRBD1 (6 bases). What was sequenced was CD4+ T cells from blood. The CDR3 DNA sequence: TGCGCCAGCAGCAGCCGCCCTGGGGGCACTAACTATGGCTACACCTTC. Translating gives CASSSRPGGTNYGYTF.